The entry that follows covers one T cell receptor beta chain sequence. Produced via immunoSEQ multiplex PCR; TCRdb's table is partial and in-frame only. The sample carries 150,000 to 200,000 clones, roughly 79% recorded once. The data were taken from a study of blood T cell repertoires in COVID-19. CDR3 size: 15 residues. Germline V gene lookup returns CDR1 MGHDK and CDR2 SYGVNS. After removal of 6 bases from V and 1 base from J, the junction contained 8 bases not matched to a gene. Sequencing input: peripheral blood. This clonotype was obtained from a woman of 80 years or more with COVID-19, enrolled during active disease. This chain uses TRBV25-1 with TRBJ1-1, with TRBD1 matching 7 bases. The CDR3 DNA follows: TGTGCCAGCAGGGAACAGACAGGGTGGAACACTGAAGCTTTCTTT. Its protein is CASREQTGWNTEAFF.